This passage covers 26 T cell receptor beta chains from one sample sequenced in a study of shared clonotypes between healthy human individuals. TCRdb keeps only in-frame clones here, not all; method: immunoSEQ multiplex PCR. This repertoire shows 110,000 or so clones, around two thirds found once; its top ten account for about 22%. Sequenced: memory CD8+ T cells sorted from blood. Subset defined: CD45RO+ cells pooled with CCR7-negative TemRA cells. The origin of the receptors is a woman aged 25 to 39 in good health.

The gene calls are TRBV4-2 and TRBJ1-5; no firm D call. The V and J ends lost 0 bases and 3 bases respectively, with 9 bases between them. The CDR3 spans 15 residues. In germline, CDR1 is LGHNA, CDR2 YNFKEQ. The CDR3 DNA sequence: TGTGCCAGCAGCCAAGAAGTCCAGCCCAATCAGCCCCAGCATTTT. Its translation: CASSQEVQPNQPQHF.

This clone was seen more than once but under ten times. The rearrangement uses TRBV19 and TRBJ2-5; 16 bases line up with TRBD2. Germline lookup yields CDR1 LNHDA and CDR2 SQIVND (reference sequence). V was pared by 3 bases and J by 5 bases, with 9 bases of the junction left unmatched. The CDR3 covers 18 residues. The CDR3 spells CASSIGGLAGGRGETQYF. The DNA of the CDR3 is TGTGCCAGTAGTATTGGGGGACTAGCGGGAGGGAGAGGGGAGACCCAGTACTTC.

The CDR3 nucleotides are TGTGCCTGGAGTTCCGGGGGTTTGCCTGAAGCTTTCTTT. Encoded protein: CAWSSGGLPEAFF. The chain couples TRBV30 to TRBJ1-1; D is possibly TRBD1 (5 bases). V gave up 2 bases and J gave up 6 bases, with 13 bases separating them. The germline V gene has CDR1 GTSNPN and CDR2 SVGIG (reference sequence). The CDR3 runs 13 residues.

The chain uses TRBV28 and TRBJ1-5; D gene unclear. The CDR3 loop spans 15 amino acids. Between the trimmed V and J ends, which lost 2 bases and 0 bases, there was a span of 8 bases. Germline-derived CDR1 and CDR2 are MDHEN and SYDVKM. CDR3 amino acids: CASSLPELSNQPQHF. For the CDR3, the DNA is TGTGCCAGCAGTTTACCCGAGCTTAGCAATCAGCCCCAGCATTTT.

In this sample, this clone turned up a few times. The V call is TRBV5-4, the J call TRBJ2-7, with 8 bases aligning to TRBD2. The CDR3 length is 15 residues. Unmatched junction bases numbered 4, after V lost 0 bases and J lost 2 bases. CDR1 is SGHNT, CDR2 YYREEE, per germline (reference sequence). The CDR3 nucleotides are TGTGCCAGCAGCTTGGTTACTAGCGGAACCTACGAGCAGTACTTC. This sequence encodes CASSLVTSGTYEQYF.

The rearrangement links TRBV28 to TRBJ1-3, with D possibly TRBD1 on 5 matching bases. The V and J ends lost 7 bases and 0 bases respectively, with 13 bases between them. The CDR3 length is 15 residues. Germline V CDR1 and CDR2: MDHEN, SYDVKM. CDR3 coding DNA: TGTGCCAGCACATTACAGGAGAGCTCTGGAAACACCATATATTTT. The encoded protein is CASTLQESSGNTIYF.

This chain joins TRBV7-4 and TRBJ1-2, with no clear D. The length of the CDR3 is 14 residues. Per germline, CDR1 SGHVT and CDR2 SQSDAQ. The V end was cut by 5 bases, the J end by 5 bases, with 15 bases between. Written as DNA, the CDR3 is TGTGCCAGCAGCGTCCAGACCGGATGGTATGGCTACACCTTC. Translating it yields CASSVQTGWYGYTF.

This chain links TRBV7-9 with TRBJ1-4; 7 bases line up with TRBD1. The germline gives CDR1 SEHNR, CDR2 FQNEAQ (reference sequence). V lost 5 bases, J lost 4 bases, and 7 bases stayed unmatched. CDR3 length: 15 amino acids. The CDR3 region is CASSRGQDLNEKLFF. In DNA, the CDR3 is TGTGCCAGCAGCCGAGGACAGGACCTTAATGAAAAACTGTTTTTT.

Written as DNA, the CDR3 is TGTGCCAGCAGCTCGCTGGACTACGAGCAGTACTTC. Amino acid sequence: CASSSLDYEQYF. V gene TRBV4-2 combines with J gene TRBJ2-5, with D hard to call. The assigned J gene may be wrong: the sequence end matches TRBJ2-7 better. Germline-derived CDR1 and CDR2 are LGHNA and YNFKEQ. The CDR3 extends over 12 amino acids.

The gene calls are TRBV28 and TRBJ1-5; possibly TRBD1 for D (5 bases). The CDR3 is 15 amino acids. Looked up from germline, CDR1 is MDHEN and CDR2 is SYDVKM. Trimming shortened V by 7 bases and J by 7 bases, and 20 bases separated the two germline ends. The CDR3 DNA reads as TGTGCCAGCACTCCAAGATGGGGGGTGCGGCAGCCCCAGCATTTT. Residues: CASTPRWGVRQPQHF.

As regards this clone: This is likely an artifact of a read error, given a far larger clone one base away. The V gene is TRBV28, the J gene TRBJ2-7, with D perhaps matching TRBD2 (5 bases). Germline assignment: CDR1 MDHEN and CDR2 SYDVKM. The CDR3 totals 15 residues. Trimming removed 7 bases from V and 2 bases from J, with 18 bases in between. CDR3 coding DNA: TGTGCCAGCAACTCCCAGCGGCCTGCGGCCTACGAGCAGTACTTC. Amino acids: CASNSQRPAAYEQYF.

CDR3 region: CASSSKHHF. CDR3 bases: TGTGCCAGCAGCTCCAAACATCATTTT. The rearrangement links TRBV21-1 to TRBJ1-5; TRBD1, as called in the table, went unchecked against the DNA. TRBV21-1 is recorded as a pseudogene. CDR3 length: 9 residues.

This clone was picked up many times. J is TRBJ2-2 and V is TRBV4-1, with D maybe TRBD2 (5 bases). The CDR3 totals 15 residues. V was cut by 1 base and J by 7 bases, with 13 bases left in between. The germline V gene has CDR1 MGHRA and CDR2 YSYEKL. CDR3 in amino acids: CASSQAGIGVGELFF. The CDR3 bases are TGCGCCAGCAGCCAAGCCGGGATCGGGGTCGGGGAGCTGTTTTTT.

The chain is built from TRBV27 and TRBJ2-1; 8 bases align to TRBD2. The CDR3 extends over 14 amino acids. Germline loops: CDR1 MNHEY, CDR2 SMNVEV (reference sequence). V trimming: 4 bases; J trimming: 6 bases; junction bases outside the gene matches: 5. This CDR3 reads CASSSLAALNEQFF. The CDR3 DNA sequence: TGTGCCAGCAGTTCACTAGCGGCACTCAATGAGCAGTTCTTC.

This rearrangement joins TRBV19 to TRBJ2-3; D is uncertain. CDR1 and CDR2 from the germline V gene are LNHDA and SQIVND (reference sequence). V was trimmed by 4 bases and J by 9 bases, leaving 14 bases between them. The CDR3 runs 13 residues. CDR3 DNA sequence: TGTGCCAGTAGTAGCCGGTCCGCCGAGACGCAGTATTTT. Translated, it gives CASSSRSAETQYF.

The rearrangement links TRBV30 to TRBJ2-1; 9 nucleotides line up with TRBD2. Germline V CDR1 and CDR2: GTSNPN, SVGIG (reference sequence). The V segment lost 2 bases and the J segment 4 bases; nucleotides outside the gene matches: 6. The length of the CDR3 is 15 residues. This CDR3 reads CAWSSKGLAYNEQFF. CDR3 DNA sequence: TGTGCCTGGAGTTCAAAGGGACTAGCTTACAATGAGCAGTTCTTC.

This clone was seen a handful of times. This rearrangement joins TRBV29-1 to TRBJ2-1; D is undetermined. Looked up from germline, CDR1 is SQVTM and CDR2 is ANQGSEA. The CDR3 covers 13 residues. The ends were cut back, 2 bases at V and 8 bases at J, with 13 bases in the middle. CDR3 nucleotide sequence: TGCAGCGTTGAATCAGCTCACGCCTATGAGCAGTTCTTC. Protein: CSVESAHAYEQFF.

This chain joins TRBV6-1 and TRBJ1-1; D remains unclear. The CDR3 is 14 amino acids. Germline V gene sequence: CDR1 MNHNS, CDR2 SASEGT. V lost 1 base and J 1 base, leaving 7 bases between the germline ends. The CDR3 reads CASSEESENTEAFF. The CDR3 nucleotides are TGTGCCAGCAGTGAAGAGAGTGAGAACACTGAAGCTTTCTTT.

In this sample, this clone turned up once. The chain carries TRBV28 and TRBJ1-2, with a tentative D call TRBD1 (5 bases). V gave up 8 bases and J gave up 2 bases, with 6 bases separating them. CDR1 is MDHEN and CDR2 is SYDVKM in the germline V gene. The CDR3 spans 11 residues. This chain's CDR3 is CASWDNYGYTF. Written as DNA, the CDR3 is TGTGCCAGCTGGGACAACTATGGCTACACCTTC.

CDR3 loop: CASSLEEGYEQYF. In nucleotides, the CDR3 is TGTGCCAGCAGCTTGGAAGAGGGCTACGAGCAGTACTTC. The rearrangement uses TRBV7-9 and TRBJ2-7; D is perhaps TRBD2 (5 bases). The CDR3 runs to 13 residues. The V gene lost 3 bases and the J gene lost 3 bases, with 9 bases spanning the gap. CDR1 SEHNR and CDR2 FQNEAQ come from the germline V gene (reference sequence).

Many counts were recorded for this clone. V gene TRBV25-1 combines with J gene TRBJ2-3; a weak D match, TRBD2 (5 bases). The V gene's germline CDR1 is MGHDK and CDR2 SYGVNS. With 11 bases removed from V and 0 bases from J, the gap between germline ends came to 15 bases. The CDR3 runs to 14 residues. The CDR3 DNA reads TGTGCCGTCAGCCTCAGCGGTAGCACAGATACGCAGTATTTT. Amino acid sequence: CAVSLSGSTDTQYF.

This chain uses TRBV4-1 with TRBJ1-2, with D uncertain. Germline V gene lookup returns CDR1 MGHRA and CDR2 YSYEKL. Between the trimmed V and J ends, which lost 2 bases and 2 bases, there was a span of 18 bases. The CDR3 spans 17 residues. CDR3 bases: TGCGCCAGCAGCCAACTCTACCGCAACATCGGAAACTATGGCTACACCTTC. It translates to CASSQLYRNIGNYGYTF.

This clone was counted a single time. V and J are TRBV11-2 and TRBJ1-4; D gene uncertain. Germline loops: CDR1 SGHAT, CDR2 FQNNGV. Trimming shortened V by 5 bases and J by 5 bases, and 15 bases separated the two germline ends. The CDR3 contains 15 residues. The CDR3 DNA follows: TGTGCCAGCAGCCGGCCGGACCGGGAGAATGAAAAACTGTTTTTT. It specifies CASSRPDRENEKLFF.

This clone was counted a single time. The chain recombines TRBV6-5 with TRBJ2-7, with 7 bases fitting TRBD2. The CDR3 sequence is 12 residues long. Germline trimming cut 8 bases from V and 6 bases from J; bases unmatched to any gene: 7. Germline V gives CDR1 MNHEY, CDR2 SVGAGI. The CDR3 nucleotides are TGTGCCAGCGGGAGGGCCCAAAGCGAGCAGTACTTC. Residues: CASGRAQSEQYF.

The chain is built from TRBV27 and TRBJ2-6; TRBD1 might be the D (5 bases). Germline CDR1 and CDR2: MNHEY and SMNVEV (reference sequence). Trimming removed 5 bases from V and 3 bases from J, with 20 bases in between. The CDR3 is 18 residues long. DNA for the CDR3: TGTGCCAGCAGTGATATGGGGCAGGGTGTCGGTGGGGCCAACGTCCTGACTTTC. Protein sequence: CASSDMGQGVGGANVLTF.

This clone was observed once. This chain joins TRBV27 and TRBJ2-2; 9 nucleotides match TRBD2. The CDR3 is made up of 17 amino acids. After removal of 8 bases from V and 2 bases from J, the junction contained 12 bases not matched to a gene. The V gene's germline CDR1 is MNHEY and CDR2 SMNVEV (reference sequence). The CDR3 protein is CASRGRLAEINTGELFF. The DNA for the CDR3 is TGTGCCAGCCGGGGTCGACTAGCGGAGATAAACACCGGGGAGCTGTTTTTT.